This TCR beta chain emerged from a study of control samples from healthy donors and cancer patients. The V gene lost 5 bases and the J gene lost 1 base, with 5 bases spanning the gap. From germline, CDR1 is MNHEY and CDR2 SVGAGI. CDR3 length equals 12 residues. Here immunoSEQ multiplex PCR was the method, and the copy in TCRdb shows in-frame clones only, minus some. In the table there are 99,000 or so clones, about four fifths of which are singletons. This chain connects TRBV6-5 to TRBJ1-1; D unclear. The TCR was taken from a woman in her forties or fifties in good health. The sequencing sample was made of blood. Here the CDR3 reads CASSRPNTEAFF. The CDR3 nucleotides are TGTGCCAGCAGTCGTCCGAACACTGAAGCTTTCTTT.